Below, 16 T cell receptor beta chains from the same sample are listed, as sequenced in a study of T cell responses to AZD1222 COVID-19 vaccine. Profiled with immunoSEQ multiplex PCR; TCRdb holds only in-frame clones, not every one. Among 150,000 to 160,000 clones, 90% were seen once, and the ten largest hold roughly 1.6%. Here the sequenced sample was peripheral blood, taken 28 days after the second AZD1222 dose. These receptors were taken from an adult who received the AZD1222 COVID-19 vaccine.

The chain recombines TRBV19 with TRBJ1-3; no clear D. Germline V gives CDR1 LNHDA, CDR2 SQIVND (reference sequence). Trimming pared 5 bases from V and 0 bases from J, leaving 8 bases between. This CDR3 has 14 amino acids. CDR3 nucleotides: TGTGCCAGTAGTGGAGGGATCTCTGGAAACACCATATATTTT. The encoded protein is CASSGGISGNTIYF.

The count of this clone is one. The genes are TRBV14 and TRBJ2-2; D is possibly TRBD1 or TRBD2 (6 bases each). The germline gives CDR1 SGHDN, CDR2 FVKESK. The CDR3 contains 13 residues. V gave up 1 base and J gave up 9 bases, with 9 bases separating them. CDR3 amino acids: CASSQAGARELFF. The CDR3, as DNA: TGTGCCAGCAGCCAAGCGGGGGCTCGGGAGCTGTTTTTT. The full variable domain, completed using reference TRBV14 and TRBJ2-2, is EAGVTQFPSHSVIEKGQTVTLRCDPISGHDNLYWYRRVMGKEIKFLLHFVKESKQDESGMPNNRFLAERTGGTYSTLKVQPAELEDSGVYFCASSQAGARELFFGEGSRLTVL.

This CDR3 is CAWSADRVHSYEQYF. CDR3 nucleotide sequence: TGTGCCTGGAGTGCCGACAGGGTTCACTCCTACGAGCAGTACTTC. The J gene is TRBJ2-7, the V gene TRBV30, with 7 bases fitting TRBD1. This CDR3 region has 15 residues. From germline, CDR1 is GTSNPN and CDR2 SVGIG (reference sequence). Trimming took 1 base from V and 0 from J; bases not matched to a gene: 6.

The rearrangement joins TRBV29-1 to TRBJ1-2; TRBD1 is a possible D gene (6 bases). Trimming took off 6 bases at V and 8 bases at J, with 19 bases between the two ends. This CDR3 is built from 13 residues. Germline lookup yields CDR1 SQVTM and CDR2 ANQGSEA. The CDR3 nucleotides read TGCAGCGTGATACACGGGGGCCGGGAGGGCTACACCTTC. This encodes CSVIHGGREGYTF.

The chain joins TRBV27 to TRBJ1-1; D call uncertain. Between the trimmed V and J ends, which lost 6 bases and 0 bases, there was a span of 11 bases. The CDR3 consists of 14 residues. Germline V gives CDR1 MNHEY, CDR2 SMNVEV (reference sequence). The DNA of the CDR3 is TGTGCCAGCAGACTGGGCCGCATGAACACTGAAGCTTTCTTT. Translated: CASRLGRMNTEAFF.

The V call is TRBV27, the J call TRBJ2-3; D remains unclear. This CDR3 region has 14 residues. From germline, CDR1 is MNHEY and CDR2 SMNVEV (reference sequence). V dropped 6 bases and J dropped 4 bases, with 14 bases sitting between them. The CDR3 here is CASSPPFGSDTQYF. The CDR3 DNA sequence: TGTGCCAGCAGCCCCCCCTTCGGCTCAGATACGCAGTATTTT.

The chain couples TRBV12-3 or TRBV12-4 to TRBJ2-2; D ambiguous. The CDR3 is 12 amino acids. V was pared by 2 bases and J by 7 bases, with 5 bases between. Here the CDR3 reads CASSLRFGELFF. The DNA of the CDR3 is TGTGCCAGCAGTTTAAGGTTCGGGGAGCTGTTTTTT.

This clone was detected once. CDR3 protein: CASSLINYEQYF. The CDR3 coding sequence is TGTGCCAGCAGTTTAATAAACTACGAGCAGTACTTC. The chain is built from TRBV12-3 or TRBV12-4 and TRBJ2-7; D remains unclear. V was pared by 2 bases and J by 3 bases, with 5 bases between. This CDR3 contains 12 residues.

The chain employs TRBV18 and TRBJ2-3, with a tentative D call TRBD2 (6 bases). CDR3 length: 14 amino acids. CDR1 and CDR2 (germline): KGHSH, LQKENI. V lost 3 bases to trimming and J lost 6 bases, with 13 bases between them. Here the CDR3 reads CASSPDGGMDTQYF. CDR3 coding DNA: TGTGCCAGCTCACCCGACGGGGGTATGGATACGCAGTATTTT.

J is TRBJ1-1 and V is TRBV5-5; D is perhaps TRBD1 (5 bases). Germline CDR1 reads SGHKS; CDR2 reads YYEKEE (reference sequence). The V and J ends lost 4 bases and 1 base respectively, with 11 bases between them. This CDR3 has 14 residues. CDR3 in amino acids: CASSSPDRNTEAFF. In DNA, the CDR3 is TGTGCCAGCAGCAGCCCCGACAGGAACACTGAAGCTTTCTTT.

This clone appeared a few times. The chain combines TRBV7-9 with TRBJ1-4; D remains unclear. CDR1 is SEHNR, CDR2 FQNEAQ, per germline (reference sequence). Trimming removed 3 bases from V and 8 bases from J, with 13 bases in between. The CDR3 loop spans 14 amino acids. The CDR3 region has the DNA TGTGCCAGCAGCTTGAGAAGGGAGAGCGAAAAACTGTTTTTT. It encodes CASSLRRESEKLFF. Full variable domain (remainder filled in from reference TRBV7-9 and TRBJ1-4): DTGVSQNPRHKITKRGQNVTFRCDPISEHNRLYWYRQTLGQGPEFLTYFQNEAQLEKSRLLSDRFSAERPKGSFSTLEIQRTEQGDSAMYLCASSLRRESEKLFFGSGTQLSVL.

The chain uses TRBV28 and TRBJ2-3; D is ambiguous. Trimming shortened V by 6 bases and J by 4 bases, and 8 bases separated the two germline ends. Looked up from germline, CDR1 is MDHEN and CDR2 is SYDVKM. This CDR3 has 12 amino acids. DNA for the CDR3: TGTGCCAGCAGCCCTAGGGCAGATACGCAGTATTTT. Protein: CASSPRADTQYF.

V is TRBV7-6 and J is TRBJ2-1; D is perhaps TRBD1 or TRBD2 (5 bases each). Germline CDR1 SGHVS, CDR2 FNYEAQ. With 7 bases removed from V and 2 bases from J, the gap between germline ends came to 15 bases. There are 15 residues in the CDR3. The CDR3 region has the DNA TGTGCCAGCACCCCAGGGACGGCACCCTACAATGAGCAGTTCTTC. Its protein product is CASTPGTAPYNEQFF.

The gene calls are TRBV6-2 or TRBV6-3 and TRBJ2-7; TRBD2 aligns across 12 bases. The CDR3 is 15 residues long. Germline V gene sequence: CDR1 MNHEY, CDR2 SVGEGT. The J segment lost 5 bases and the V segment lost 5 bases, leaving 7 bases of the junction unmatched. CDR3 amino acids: CASSPRLAGVDEQYF. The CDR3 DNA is TGTGCCAGCAGTCCGCGACTAGCGGGAGTCGACGAGCAGTACTTC.

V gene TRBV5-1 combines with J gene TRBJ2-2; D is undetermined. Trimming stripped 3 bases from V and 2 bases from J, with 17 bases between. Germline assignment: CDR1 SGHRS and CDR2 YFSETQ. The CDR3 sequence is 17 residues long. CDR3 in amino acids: CASSSGRVWLNTGELFF. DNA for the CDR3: TGCGCCAGCAGCTCGGGCCGGGTTTGGCTCAACACCGGGGAGCTGTTTTTT.

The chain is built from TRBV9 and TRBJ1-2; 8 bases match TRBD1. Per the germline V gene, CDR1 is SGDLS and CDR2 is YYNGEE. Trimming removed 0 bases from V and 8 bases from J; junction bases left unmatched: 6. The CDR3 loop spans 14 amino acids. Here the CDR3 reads CASSVAQGAGGYTF. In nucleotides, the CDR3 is TGTGCCAGCAGCGTAGCTCAGGGGGCCGGAGGCTACACCTTC. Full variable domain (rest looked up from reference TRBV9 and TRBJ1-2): DSGVTQTPKHLITATGQRVTLRCSPRSGDLSVYWYQQSLDQGLQFLIQYYNGEERAKGNILERFSAQQFPDLHSELNLSSLELGDSALYFCASSVAQGAGGYTFGSGTRLTVV.